This T cell receptor (beta chain) was profiled in a study of graft-versus-host responses after intestinal transplantation. Study as a whole: Following induction with anti-thymocyte globulin, all recipients were given tacrolimus and steroids for two to three years.

Per the germline V gene, CDR1 is MDHEN and CDR2 is SYDVKM. V was pared by 4 bases and J by 8 bases, with 8 bases between. The CDR3 loop spans 11 amino acids. Only in-frame clones appear in the TCRdb table, and some are missing; sequencing was by immunoSEQ multiplex PCR. The sample records under 55,000 clones, 91% being singletons. Overall study findings and caveats: In recipient marrow, GvH clones were found, and some appeared first in ileum or blood.

Worth noting for this clone: Antigen unknown.

The receptor was derived from a human patient who received an intestinal transplant, so some T cells may come from the graft donor. The V call is TRBV28, the J call TRBJ1-2, with no clear D. The material sequenced was PBMCs, taken 524 days after transplant. CDR3 in amino acids: CASSSLWGYTF. CDR3 DNA sequence: TGTGCCAGCAGTTCCCTCTGGGGCTACACCTTC.